This passage covers 15 T cell receptor beta chains from one sample sequenced in a study of T cells in Graves' hyperthyroidism and ophthalmopathy. What was amplified from RNA transcripts were TCR beta CDR3 regions. RT-PCR in the first round (using the HTBI primer set) targeted the TCR CDR3. In TCRdb, the multiplex PCR reads were re-called with MiXCR into one record per CDR3 protein. Here the sample spans 600,000 to 700,000 distinct CDR3 sequences, 14% to 15% being singletons. Sequences were obtained from blood. These receptors all stem from a woman in her 40s with Graves' ophthalmopathy.

This chain connects TRBV6-2 or TRBV6-3 to TRBJ1-1, with D tentatively TRBD1 (6 bases). The CDR3 is made up of 16 amino acids. CDR1 is MNHEY and CDR2 is SVGEGT in the germline V gene. V was pared by 0 bases and J by 2 bases, with 13 bases between. The CDR3 here is CASSYSGGHLNTEAFF. The CDR3 DNA reads as TGTGCCAGCAGTTACTCGGGGGGGCACCTAAACACTGAAGCTTTCTTT.

This clonotype has more than one count but fewer than ten. The chain joins TRBV10-3 to TRBJ1-1; 10 bases are a match to TRBD1. Looked up from germline, CDR1 is ENHRY and CDR2 is SYGVKD. The CDR3 totals 13 residues. V dropped 6 bases and J dropped 7; count of bases not matched to a gene: 5. CDR3: CAIRQGTGVEAFF. The CDR3 nucleotides are TGTGCCATCAGACAAGGGACAGGGGTTGAAGCTTTCTTT.

There are many counts of this clonotype. The chain is built from TRBV28 and TRBJ2-7; D is ambiguous. The CDR3 runs 13 residues. The germline gives CDR1 MDHEN, CDR2 SYDVKM. The V end was cut by 3 bases, the J end by 3 bases, with 9 bases between. This CDR3 reads CASSFLSHYEQYF. CDR3 DNA: TGTGCCAGCAGTTTCCTGTCCCACTACGAGCAGTACTTC.

In this sample, this clonotype turned up many times. The chain combines TRBV20-1 with TRBJ1-1; D is perhaps TRBD1 (6 bases). CDR1 is DFQATT, CDR2 SNEGSKA, per germline (reference sequence). The V and J ends lost 8 bases and 5 bases respectively, with 21 bases between them. The CDR3 is 14 amino acids. The CDR3 sequence is CSSLPGTTITEAFF. As DNA, the CDR3 is TGCAGTTCCCTTCCCGGGACAACTATTACTGAAGCTTTCTTT.

The V call is TRBV5-1, the J call TRBJ2-5; D may be TRBD2 (5 bases). The germline V gene has CDR1 SGHRS and CDR2 YFSETQ. The V and J ends lost 4 bases and 3 bases respectively, with 19 bases between them. CDR3 length: 16 residues. The CDR3 DNA follows: TGCGCCAGCAGCCGAGGGAGTAGGGCAGCAGAAGAGACCCAGTACTTC. Protein sequence: CASSRGSRAAEETQYF.

This clonotype was seen ten or more times. This chain joins TRBV12-3 or TRBV12-4 and TRBJ2-2; D is ambiguous. The V end lost 1 base, the J end lost 5 bases, and 5 bases lay between the germline ends. This CDR3 has 13 residues. The CDR3 sequence is CASSLGTTGELFF. The CDR3 nucleotides read TGTGCCAGCAGTTTAGGGACGACCGGGGAGCTGTTTTTT.

This clonotype has at least ten counts. The J gene is TRBJ1-1, the V gene TRBV2; D is undetermined. Looked up from germline, CDR1 is SNHLY and CDR2 is FYNNEI. V lost 4 bases and J 3 bases, leaving 3 bases between the germline ends. The CDR3 contains 11 residues. The CDR3, as DNA: TGTGCCAGCAGTGTCCACACTGAAGCTTTCTTT. The encoded protein is CASSVHTEAFF.

This clonotype was picked up many times. The chain is built from TRBV28 and TRBJ2-2; tentatively, D is TRBD1 (6 bases). The ends were cut back, 5 bases at V and 1 base at J, with 8 bases in the middle. CDR1 and CDR2 (germline): MDHEN, SYDVKM. This CDR3 is 14 amino acids long. In DNA form, the CDR3 reads TGTGCCAGCAGTCTGACAGGGAACACCGGGGAGCTGTTTTTT. Its translation is CASSLTGNTGELFF.

This clonotype was picked up many times. The rearrangement joins TRBV5-5 to TRBJ1-1; a weak D match, TRBD1 (5 bases). In germline, CDR1 is SGHKS, CDR2 YYEKEE (reference sequence). This CDR3 contains 15 residues. V shed 1 base and J shed 7 bases, with 17 bases lying between them. CDR3 residues: CASSLLIGIQGEAFF. The DNA for the CDR3 is TGTGCCAGCAGCTTGCTTATCGGGATCCAGGGTGAAGCTTTCTTT.

This clonotype appeared a few times. The rearrangement joins TRBV14 to TRBJ2-4, with TRBD2 identical over 9 bases. Germline CDR1 is SGHDN and CDR2 is FVKESK. CDR3 length: 18 residues. V shed 4 bases and J 1 base; nucleotides not matched to a gene: 11. The CDR3 region is CASSPEVAGEVAKNIQYF. CDR3 in DNA: TGTGCCAGCAGCCCTGAGGTAGCGGGAGAGGTGGCCAAAAACATTCAGTACTTC.

This clonotype has a count of ten or more. The rearrangement joins TRBV7-9 to TRBJ2-7; D call uncertain. V was pared by 0 bases and J by 1 base, with 7 bases between. This CDR3 has 14 amino acids. Germline V CDR1 and CDR2: SEHNR, FQNEAQ (reference sequence). In nucleotides, the CDR3 is TGTGCCAGCAGCTTAGCCCAGATATCCTACGAGCAGTACTTC. It encodes CASSLAQISYEQYF.

V and J are TRBV28 and TRBJ1-6; D might be TRBD1 (6 bases). CDR1 and CDR2 from the germline V gene are MDHEN and SYDVKM. The CDR3 is 14 residues long. CDR3 sequence (DNA): TGTGCGGTACCCGGGGACACTTATAATTCACCCCTCCACTTT. As protein: CAVPGDTYNSPLHF.

In this sample, this clonotype turned up many times. The chain links TRBV19 to TRBJ1-1; D gene uncertain. V was trimmed by 0 bases and J by 4 bases, leaving 9 bases between them. CDR3 length equals 14 residues. Germline V gene data show CDR1 as LNHDA and CDR2 as SQIVND (reference sequence). For the CDR3, the DNA is TGTGCCAGTAGTATAGAGGCAGGACGCACTGAAGCTTTCTTT. This gives the protein CASSIEAGRTEAFF. The full variable domain, its missing parts supplied by reference TRBV19 and TRBJ1-1, is DGGITQSPKYLFRKEGQNVTLSCEQNLNHDAMYWYRQDPGQGLRLIYYSQIVNDFQKGDIAEGYSVSREKKESFPLTVTSAQKNPTAFYLCASSIEAGRTEAFFGQGTRLTVV.

There are many counts of this clonotype. The gene calls are TRBV2 and TRBJ1-2; 9 bases map to TRBD1. The CDR3 length is 14 residues. Trimming removed 9 bases from V and 0 bases from J; junction bases left unmatched: 5. Germline lookup yields CDR1 SNHLY and CDR2 FYNNEI. The CDR3 reads CAREDRGTNYGYTF. The DNA of the CDR3 is TGTGCCAGAGAAGACAGGGGGACTAACTATGGCTACACCTTC. The full variable domain, with the rest looked up from reference TRBV2 and TRBJ1-2, is EPEVTQTPSHQVTQMGQEVILRCVPISNHLYFYWYRQILGQKVEFLVSFYNNEISEKSEIFDDQFSVERPDGSNFTLKIRSTKLEDSAMYFCAREDRGTNYGYTFGSGTRLTVV.

This clonotype has at least ten counts. V gene TRBV20-1 combines with J gene TRBJ2-7; the match to TRBD2 covers 9 bases. The trim removed 3 bases at V and 6 bases at J, leaving 6 bases unmatched. From germline, CDR1 is DFQATT and CDR2 SNEGSKA (reference sequence). This CDR3 comprises 13 residues. CDR3 nucleotides: TGCAGTGCTAGTGGAGCGGGGGGCCCCGAGCAGTACTTC. Amino acids: CSASGAGGPEQYF.